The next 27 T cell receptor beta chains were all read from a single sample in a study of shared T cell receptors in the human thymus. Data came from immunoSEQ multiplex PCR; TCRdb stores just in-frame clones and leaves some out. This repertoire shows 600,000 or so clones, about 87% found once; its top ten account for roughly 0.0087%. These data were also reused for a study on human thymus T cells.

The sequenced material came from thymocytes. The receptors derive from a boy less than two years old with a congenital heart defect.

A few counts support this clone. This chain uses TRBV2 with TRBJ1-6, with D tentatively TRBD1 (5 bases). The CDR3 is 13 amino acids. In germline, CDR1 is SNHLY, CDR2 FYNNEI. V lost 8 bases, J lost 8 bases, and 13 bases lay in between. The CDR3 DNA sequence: TGTGCCAGCGTGCGGGGGAGATATTCACCCCTCCACTTT. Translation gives CASVRGRYSPLHF.

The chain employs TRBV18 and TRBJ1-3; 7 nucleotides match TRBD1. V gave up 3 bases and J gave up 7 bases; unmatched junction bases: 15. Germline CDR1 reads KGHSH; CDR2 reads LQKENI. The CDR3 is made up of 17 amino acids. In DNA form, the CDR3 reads TGTGCCAGCTCACCGCCCGGACAGGAGGAGAGTCGGAACACCATATATTTT. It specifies CASSPPGQEESRNTIYF. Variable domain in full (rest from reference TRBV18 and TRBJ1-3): NAGVMQNPRHLVRRRGQEARLRCSPMKGHSHVYWYRQLPEEGLKFMVYLQKENIIDESGMPKERFSAEFPKEGPSILRIQQVVRGDSAAYFCASSPPGQEESRNTIYFGEGSWLTVV.

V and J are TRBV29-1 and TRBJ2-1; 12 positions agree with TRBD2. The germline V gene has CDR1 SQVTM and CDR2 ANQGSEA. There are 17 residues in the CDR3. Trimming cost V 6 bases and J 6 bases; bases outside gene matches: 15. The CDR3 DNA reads TGCAGCGTGACTACATTTGGGACTAGCGGGTCATTCAATGAGCAGTTCTTC. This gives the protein CSVTTFGTSGSFNEQFF.

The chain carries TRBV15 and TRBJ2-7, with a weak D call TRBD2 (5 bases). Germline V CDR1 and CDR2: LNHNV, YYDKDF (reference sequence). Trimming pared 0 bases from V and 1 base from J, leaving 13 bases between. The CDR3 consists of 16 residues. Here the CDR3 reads CATSRDLRSGSYEQYF. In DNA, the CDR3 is TGTGCCACCAGCAGAGATCTTAGAAGCGGTTCCTACGAGCAGTACTTC. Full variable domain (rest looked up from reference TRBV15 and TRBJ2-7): DAMVIQNPRYQVTQFGKPVTLSCSQTLNHNVMYWYQQKSSQAPKLLFHYYDKDFNNEADTPDNFQSRRPNTSFCFLDIRSPGLGDTAMYLCATSRDLRSGSYEQYFGPGTRLTVT.

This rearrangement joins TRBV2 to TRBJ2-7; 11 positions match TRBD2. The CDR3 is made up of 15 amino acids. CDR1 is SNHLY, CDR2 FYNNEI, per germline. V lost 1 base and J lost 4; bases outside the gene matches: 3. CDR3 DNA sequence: TGTGCCAGCAGTGAAGAACTAGCGGGAGCTTACGAGCAGTACTTC. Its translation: CASSEELAGAYEQYF.

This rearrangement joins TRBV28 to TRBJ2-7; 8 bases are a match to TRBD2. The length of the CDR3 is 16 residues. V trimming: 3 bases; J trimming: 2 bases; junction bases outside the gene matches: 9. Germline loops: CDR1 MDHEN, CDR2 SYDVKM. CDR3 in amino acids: CASSFSTGLEPYEQYF. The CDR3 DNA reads TGTGCCAGCAGTTTTTCTACGGGACTAGAGCCCTACGAGCAGTACTTC.

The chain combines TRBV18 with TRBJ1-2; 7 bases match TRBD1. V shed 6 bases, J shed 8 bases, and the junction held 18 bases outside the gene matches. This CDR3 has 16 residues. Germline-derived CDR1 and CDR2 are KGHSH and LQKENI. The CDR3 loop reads CASSPKLSTGRRGYTF. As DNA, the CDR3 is TGTGCCAGCTCTCCAAAATTATCGACAGGGCGGAGAGGCTACACCTTC.

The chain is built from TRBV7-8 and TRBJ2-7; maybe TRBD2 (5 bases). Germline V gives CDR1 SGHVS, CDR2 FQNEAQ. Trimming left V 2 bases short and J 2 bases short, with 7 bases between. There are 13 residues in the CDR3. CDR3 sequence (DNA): TGTGCCAGCAGCTTATCGGGAACCTACGAGCAGTACTTC. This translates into CASSLSGTYEQYF. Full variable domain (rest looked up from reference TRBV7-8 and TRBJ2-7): GAGVSQSPRYKVAKRGQDVALRCDPISGHVSLFWYQQALGQGPEFLTYFQNEAQLDKSGLPSDRFFAERPEGSVSTLKIQRTQQEDSAVYLCASSLSGTYEQYFGPGTRLTVT.

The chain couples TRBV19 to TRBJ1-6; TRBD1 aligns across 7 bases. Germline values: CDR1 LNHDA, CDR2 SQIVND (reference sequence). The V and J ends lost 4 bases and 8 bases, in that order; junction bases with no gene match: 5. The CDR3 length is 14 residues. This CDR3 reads CASSTGTADSPLHF. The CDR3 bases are TGTGCCAGTAGTACCGGGACAGCGGATTCACCCCTCCACTTT. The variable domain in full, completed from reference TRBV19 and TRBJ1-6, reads DGGITQSPKYLFRKEGQNVTLSCEQNLNHDAMYWYRQDPGQGLRLIYYSQIVNDFQKGDIAEGYSVSREKKESFPLTVTSAQKNPTAFYLCASSTGTADSPLHFGNGTRLTVT.

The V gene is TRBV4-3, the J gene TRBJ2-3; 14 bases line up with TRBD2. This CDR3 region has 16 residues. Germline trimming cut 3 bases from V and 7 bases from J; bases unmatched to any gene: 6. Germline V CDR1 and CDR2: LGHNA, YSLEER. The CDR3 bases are TGCGCCAGCAGCCACCGACTAGCGGGAGGGCCATATACGCAGTATTTT. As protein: CASSHRLAGGPYTQYF.

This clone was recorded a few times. CDR3 nucleotide sequence: TGTGCCAGCAGCTTAGTGGCGGGCGACGGGACAGCTAACTATGGCTACACCTTC. It is translated as CASSLVAGDGTANYGYTF. V and J are TRBV7-9 and TRBJ1-2, with 7 bases that match TRBD1. The CDR3 runs to 18 residues. Unmatched junction bases numbered 11, after V lost 1 base and J lost 0 bases. Per the germline V gene, CDR1 is SEHNR and CDR2 is FQNEAQ (reference sequence).

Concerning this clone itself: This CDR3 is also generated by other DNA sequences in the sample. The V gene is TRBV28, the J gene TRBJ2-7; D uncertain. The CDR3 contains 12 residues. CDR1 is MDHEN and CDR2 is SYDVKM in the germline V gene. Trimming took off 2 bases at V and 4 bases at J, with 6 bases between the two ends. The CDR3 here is CASSLTGYEQYF. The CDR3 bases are TGTGCCAGCAGTTTAACGGGTTACGAGCAGTACTTC.

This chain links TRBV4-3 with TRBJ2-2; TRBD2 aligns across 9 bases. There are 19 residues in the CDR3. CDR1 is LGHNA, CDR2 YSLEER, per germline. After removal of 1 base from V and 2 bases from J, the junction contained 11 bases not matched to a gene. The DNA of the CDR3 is TGCGCCAGCAGCCAAGGGACTAGCGTGGGACCACCAAACACCGGGGAGCTGTTTTTT. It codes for CASSQGTSVGPPNTGELFF.

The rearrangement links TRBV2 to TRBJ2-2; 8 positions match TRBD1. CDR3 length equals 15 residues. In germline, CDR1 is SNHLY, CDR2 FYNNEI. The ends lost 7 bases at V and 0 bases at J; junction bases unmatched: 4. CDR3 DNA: TGTGCCAGCAATCTGGGACAGGCGAACACCGGGGAGCTGTTTTTT. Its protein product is CASNLGQANTGELFF. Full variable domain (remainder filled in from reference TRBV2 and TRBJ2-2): EPEVTQTPSHQVTQMGQEVILRCVPISNHLYFYWYRQILGQKVEFLVSFYNNEISEKSEIFDDQFSVERPDGSNFTLKIRSTKLEDSAMYFCASNLGQANTGELFFGEGSRLTVL.

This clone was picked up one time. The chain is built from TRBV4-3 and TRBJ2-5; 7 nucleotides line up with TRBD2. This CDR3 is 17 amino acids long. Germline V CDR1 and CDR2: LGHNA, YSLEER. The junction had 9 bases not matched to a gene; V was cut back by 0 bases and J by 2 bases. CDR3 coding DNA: TGCGCCAGCAGCCAAGATCTCGTCCTAGCGGATCAAGAGACCCAGTACTTC. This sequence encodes CASSQDLVLADQETQYF.

CDR3 amino acids: CASGYRGNQPQHF. In DNA, the CDR3 is TGTGCCAGCGGATACAGGGGCAATCAGCCCCAGCATTTT. The chain joins TRBV21-1 to TRBJ1-5; TRBD1 is the table's D call, not checked against the DNA. TRBV21-1 is a recognized pseudogene. This CDR3 has 13 amino acids.

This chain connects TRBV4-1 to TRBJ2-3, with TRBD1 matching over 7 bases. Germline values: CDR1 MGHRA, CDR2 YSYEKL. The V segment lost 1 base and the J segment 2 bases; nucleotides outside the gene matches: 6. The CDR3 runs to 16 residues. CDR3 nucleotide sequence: TGCGCCAGCAGCCAAGGAAAGGGACAGATCACAGATACGCAGTATTTT. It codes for CASSQGKGQITDTQYF.

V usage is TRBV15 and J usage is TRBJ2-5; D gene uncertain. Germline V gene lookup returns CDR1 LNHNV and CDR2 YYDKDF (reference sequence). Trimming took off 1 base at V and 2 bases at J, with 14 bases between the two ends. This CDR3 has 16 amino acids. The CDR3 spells CATSRGPKEKQETQYF. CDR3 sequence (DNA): TGTGCCACCAGCAGAGGACCCAAGGAGAAACAAGAGACCCAGTACTTC.

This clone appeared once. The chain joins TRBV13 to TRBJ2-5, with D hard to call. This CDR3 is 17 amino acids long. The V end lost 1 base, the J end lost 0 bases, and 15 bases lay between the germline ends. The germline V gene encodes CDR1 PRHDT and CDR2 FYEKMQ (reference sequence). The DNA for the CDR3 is TGTGCCAGCAGCTTAGCCCTCCGTTCGGCGGACCAAGAGACCCAGTACTTC. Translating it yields CASSLALRSADQETQYF. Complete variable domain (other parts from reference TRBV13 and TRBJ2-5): AAGVIQSPRHLIKEKRETATLKCYPIPRHDTVYWYQQGPGQDPQFLISFYEKMQSDKGSIPDRFSAQQFSDYHSELNMSSLELGDSALYFCASSLALRSADQETQYFGPGTRLLVL.

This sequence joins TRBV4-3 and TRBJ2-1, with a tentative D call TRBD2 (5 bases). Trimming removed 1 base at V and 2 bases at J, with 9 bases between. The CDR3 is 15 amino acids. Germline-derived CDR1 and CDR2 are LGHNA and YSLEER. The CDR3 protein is CASSQARATYNEQFF. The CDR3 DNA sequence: TGCGCCAGCAGCCAAGCGAGGGCAACCTACAATGAGCAGTTCTTC.

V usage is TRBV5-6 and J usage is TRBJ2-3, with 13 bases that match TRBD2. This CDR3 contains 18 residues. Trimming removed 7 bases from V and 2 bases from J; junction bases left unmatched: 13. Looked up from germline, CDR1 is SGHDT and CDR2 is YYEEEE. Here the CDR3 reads CASFGGLAGRGNTDTQYF. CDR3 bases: TGTGCCAGCTTCGGGGGACTAGCGGGGCGCGGGAACACAGATACGCAGTATTTT. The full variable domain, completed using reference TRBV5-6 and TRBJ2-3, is DAGVTQSPTHLIKTRGQQVTLRCSPKSGHDTVSWYQQALGQGPQFIFQYYEEEERQRGNFPDRFSGHQFPNYSSELNVNALLLGDSALYLCASFGGLAGRGNTDTQYFGPGTRLTVL.

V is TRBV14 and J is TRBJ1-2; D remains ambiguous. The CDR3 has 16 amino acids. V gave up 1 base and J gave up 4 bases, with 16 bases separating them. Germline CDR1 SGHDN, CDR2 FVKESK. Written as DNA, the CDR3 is TGTGCCAGCAGCCAAGTGGGTACCCCCTCGGGCTATGGCTACACCTTC. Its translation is CASSQVGTPSGYGYTF.

CDR3 amino acids: CASSFKYGNEEGGQPQHF. Written as DNA, the CDR3 is TGTGCCAGCAGTTTCAAATATGGGAATGAAGAGGGAGGGCAGCCCCAGCATTTT. The genes are TRBV28 and TRBJ1-5; no clear D gene. The CDR3 is made up of 18 amino acids. CDR1 and CDR2 from the germline V gene are MDHEN and SYDVKM. V lost 3 bases and J 7 bases, leaving 25 bases between the germline ends.

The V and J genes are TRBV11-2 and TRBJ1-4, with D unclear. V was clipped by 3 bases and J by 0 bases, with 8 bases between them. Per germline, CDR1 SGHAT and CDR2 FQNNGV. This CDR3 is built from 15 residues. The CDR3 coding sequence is TGTGCCAGCAGCTTCGCGGGGTCAACTAATGAAAAACTGTTTTTT. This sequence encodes CASSFAGSTNEKLFF.

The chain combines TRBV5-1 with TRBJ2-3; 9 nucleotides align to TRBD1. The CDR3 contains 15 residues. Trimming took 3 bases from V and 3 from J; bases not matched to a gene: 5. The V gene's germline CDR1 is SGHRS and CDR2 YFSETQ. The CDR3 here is CASSWGQGGTDTQYF. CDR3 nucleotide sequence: TGCGCCAGCAGCTGGGGACAGGGCGGGACAGATACGCAGTATTTT.

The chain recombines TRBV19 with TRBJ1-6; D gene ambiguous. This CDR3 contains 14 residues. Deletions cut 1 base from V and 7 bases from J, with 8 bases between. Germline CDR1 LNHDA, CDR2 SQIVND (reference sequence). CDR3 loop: CASSIGSGNSPLHF. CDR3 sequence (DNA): TGTGCCAGTAGTATAGGGTCCGGGAATTCACCCCTCCACTTT.

CDR3 region: CAWSGTGDYQPQHF. CDR3 nucleotides: TGTGCCTGGAGTGGGACGGGAGATTATCAGCCCCAGCATTTT. V usage is TRBV30 and J usage is TRBJ1-5; the D is unclear. Between the trimmed V and J ends, which lost 1 base and 5 bases, there was a span of 12 bases. CDR3 length: 14 amino acids. The germline CDR1 and CDR2 sequences are GTSNPN and SVGIG (reference sequence).